A selection of T cell receptor beta chains follows, all from one sample in a study of blood T cell repertoires in COVID-19. Some clones are missing from TCRdb's copy, which holds only in-frame ones; the method was immunoSEQ multiplex PCR. The sample lists about 23,000 clones; around nine tenths were seen once. Sequencing used peripheral blood. Receptor source: a woman of 80 years or more with active COVID-19. Both conserved end residues are part of each CDR3. The D gene is left open where the match is weak. Size values are once, few and many counts, or a class for expanded clones, and some rows have none.

size: NA; V: TRBV27; J: TRBJ2-7; D: TRBD1; CDR3: CASSSPPGQGSLYEQYF; DNA: TGTGCCAGCAGTTCTCCGCCGGGACAGGGGAGCCTCTACGAGCAGTACTTC
size: NA; V: TRBV6-1; J: TRBJ2-1; D: TRBD1; CDR3: CASSEIGTGYNEQFF; DNA: TGTGCCAGCAGTGAAATTGGGACAGGCTACAATGAGCAGTTCTTC
size: NA; V: TRBV7-2; J: TRBJ2-5; D: TRBD2; CDR3: CASSFGSGGTGETQYF; DNA: TGTGCCAGCAGCTTCGGCAGCGGGGGAACGGGGGAGACCCAGTACTTC
size: NA; V: TRBV10-3; J: TRBJ2-3; D: TRBD1; CDR3: CAIGTAGTDTQYF; DNA: TGTGCCATCGGGACAGCGGGCACAGATACGCAGTATTTT
size: NA; V: TRBV7-2; J: TRBJ2-3; D: TRBD1; CDR3: CASSNPGQSFTDTQYF; DNA: TGTGCCAGCAGCAACCCGGGACAGTCCTTCACAGATACGCAGTATTTT
size: NA; V: TRBV5-1; J: TRBJ2-5; D: TRBD2; CDR3: CASRSSGGARETQYF; DNA: TGCGCCAGCAGATCTAGCGGGGGGGCGCGGGAGACCCAGTACTTC
size: few; V: TRBV18; J: TRBJ1-6; D: NA; CDR3: CASSANWAGDNSPLHF; DNA: TGTGCCAGCTCGGCTAACTGGGCAGGGGATAATTCACCCCTCCACTTT
size: NA; V: TRBV5-1; J: TRBJ2-2; D: NA; CDR3: CASSLRGLQAGELFF; DNA: TGCGCCAGCAGCTTGAGGGGACTCCAGGCCGGGGAGCTGTTTTTT
size: NA; V: TRBV25-1; J: TRBJ2-3; D: NA; CDR3: CASSVNRVTDTQYF; DNA: TGTGCCAGCAGTGTAAACAGGGTCACAGATACGCAGTATTTT
size: once; V: TRBV6-5; J: TRBJ1-2; D: NA; CDR3: CASAPPFGSLNGYTF; DNA: TGTGCCAGCGCCCCCCCATTCGGGAGTTTAAATGGCTACACCTTC
size: NA; V: TRBV6-5; J: TRBJ2-2; D: NA; CDR3: CASRQGSANTGELFF; DNA: TGTGCCAGCAGGCAGGGGTCCGCGAACACCGGGGAGCTGTTTTTT
size: NA; V: TRBV6-2/TRBV6-3; J: TRBJ2-1; D: TRBD1; CDR3: CASSWGQGEAEQFF; DNA: TGTGCCAGCAGTTGGGGACAGGGGGAGGCTGAGCAGTTCTTC
size: once; V: TRBV19; J: TRBJ1-2; D: NA; CDR3: CASLTGLGYTF; DNA: TGTGCCAGCCTGACAGGCCTTGGCTACACCTTC
size: NA; V: TRBV5-4; J: TRBJ2-3; D: TRBD1; CDR3: CASSPGTDTSTDTQYF; DNA: TGTGCCAGCAGCCCAGGGACAGACACTAGCACAGATACGCAGTATTTT
size: NA; V: TRBV5-5; J: TRBJ1-2; D: NA; CDR3: CASSSRGDAQDYGYTF; DNA: TGTGCCAGCAGTAGCAGGGGCGACGCGCAAGACTATGGCTACACCTTC
size: few; V: TRBV7-8; J: TRBJ1-1; D: NA; CDR3: CASSPVGASEAFF; DNA: TGTGCCAGCAGCCCCGTAGGGGCGTCTGAAGCTTTCTTT
size: NA; V: TRBV7-2; J: TRBJ2-5; D: NA; CDR3: CATQVVRGTQETQYF; DNA: TGTGCCACCCAGGTTGTCCGCGGGACCCAAGAGACCCAGTACTTC
size: NA; V: TRBV19; J: TRBJ2-7; D: TRBD2; CDR3: CASSISAGGHYEQYF; DNA: TGTGCCAGTAGTATTTCAGCGGGGGGGCATTATGAGCAGTACTTC
size: NA; V: TRBV5-1; J: TRBJ1-1; D: NA; CDR3: CASSSTYTEAFF; DNA: TGCGCCAGCAGCTCTACTTACACTGAAGCTTTCTTT
size: NA; V: TRBV9; J: TRBJ1-4; D: TRBD1; CDR3: CASSVGSSTGEKATNEKLFF; DNA: TGTGCCAGCAGCGTAGGCTCTTCGACAGGGGAGAAAGCAACTAATGAAAAACTGTTTTTT
size: NA; V: TRBV7-9; J: TRBJ1-2; D: NA; CDR3: CASSLAAGSYGYTF; DNA: TGTGCCAGCAGCTTAGCGGCCGGGTCCTATGGCTACACCTTC
size: NA; V: TRBV2; J: TRBJ1-5; D: NA; CDR3: CASRVEGVLRPQHF; DNA: TGTGCCAGCAGAGTAGAGGGGGTGTTGAGGCCCCAGCATTTT
size: NA; V: TRBV2; J: TRBJ1-5; D: NA; CDR3: CASSLASGYGQPQHF; DNA: TGTGCCAGCAGCCTAGCTTCGGGGTACGGTCAGCCCCAGCATTTT
size: NA; V: TRBV5-1; J: TRBJ1-5; D: TRBD1; CDR3: CASSLVGDRNQPQHF; DNA: TGCGCCAGCAGCTTGGTGGGGGACAGAAATCAGCCCCAGCATTTT
size: NA; V: TRBV6-4; J: TRBJ2-3; D: NA; CDR3: CASSEGGQGRHPPDTQYF; DNA: TGTGCCAGCAGTGAGGGGGGTCAGGGCCGCCACCCCCCAGATACGCAGTATTTT
size: NA; V: TRBV9; J: TRBJ2-2; D: NA; CDR3: CASSVQARGTTGELFF; DNA: TGTGCCAGCAGCGTACAAGCAAGGGGAACCACCGGGGAGCTGTTTTTT
size: NA; V: TRBV7-2; J: TRBJ2-3; D: NA; CDR3: CASCYRDSSTDTQYF; DNA: TGTGCCAGCTGCTACCGGGACTCTAGCACAGATACGCAGTATTTT
size: NA; V: TRBV6-6; J: TRBJ1-2; D: NA; CDR3: CAIHTQGSGYTF; DNA: TGTGCCATCCACACACAGGGAAGTGGCTACACCTTC
size: NA; V: TRBV5-1; J: TRBJ2-3; D: NA; CDR3: CASSLVTDTQYF; DNA: TGCGCCAGCAGCTTGGTAACAGATACGCAGTATTTT
size: NA; V: TRBV5-1; J: TRBJ1-2; D: NA; CDR3: CASSLGQTYGYTF; DNA: TGCGCCAGCAGCTTGGGACAAACCTATGGCTACACCTTC
size: NA; V: TRBV6-5; J: TRBJ2-7; D: TRBD2; CDR3: CASVRAGSYEQYF; DNA: TGTGCCAGCGTCAGAGCGGGGAGTTACGAGCAGTACTTC
size: NA; V: TRBV6-6; J: TRBJ2-3; D: NA; CDR3: CASSPTNSDTQYF; DNA: TGTGCCAGCAGTCCGACTAATTCAGATACGCAGTATTTT
size: NA; V: TRBV7-2; J: TRBJ1-1; D: NA; CDR3: CASSPGAANTEAFF; DNA: TGTGCCAGCAGCCCTGGGGCGGCGAACACTGAAGCTTTCTTT
size: NA; V: TRBV4-3; J: TRBJ1-6; D: NA; CDR3: CASRQGLTDTNSPLHF; DNA: TGCGCCAGCCGTCAAGGGTTGACAGACACTAATTCACCCCTCCACTTT
size: NA; V: TRBV7-2; J: TRBJ2-3; D: TRBD2; CDR3: CASSSQAGALTDTQYF; DNA: TGTGCCAGCAGTTCTCAAGCGGGGGCCCTCACAGATACGCAGTATTTT
size: NA; V: TRBV5-4; J: TRBJ1-1; D: NA; CDR3: CASSLGQFMNTEAFF; DNA: TGTGCCAGCAGCTTGGGGCAGTTCATGAACACTGAAGCTTTCTTT
size: NA; V: TRBV19; J: TRBJ2-2; D: NA; CDR3: CASINLGTGELFF; DNA: TGTGCCAGTATCAACCTCGGCACCGGGGAGCTGTTTTTT
size: once; V: TRBV5-4; J: TRBJ2-5; D: NA; CDR3: CASSPTGFEETQYF; DNA: TGTGCCAGCAGCCCAACAGGGTTTGAGGAGACCCAGTACTTC
size: NA; V: TRBV11-2; J: TRBJ2-2; D: TRBD1; CDR3: CASSLGQGRSRTGELFF; DNA: TGTGCCAGCAGCCTTGGACAGGGTCGTTCTAGAACCGGGGAGCTGTTTTTT
size: NA; V: TRBV13; J: TRBJ2-5; D: TRBD2; CDR3: CASSRNLAGGRETQYF; DNA: TGTGCCAGCAGCCGCAACTTAGCGGGGGGTCGAGAGACCCAGTACTTC
size: NA; V: TRBV7-3; J: TRBJ2-1; D: TRBD2; CDR3: CASSPTSDYNEQFF; DNA: TGTGCCAGCAGCCCTACTAGCGACTACAATGAGCAGTTCTTC
size: NA; V: TRBV29-1; J: TRBJ1-5; D: NA; CDR3: CSVESSRGQPQHF; DNA: TGCAGCGTTGAATCCTCTCGGGGTCAGCCCCAGCATTTT
size: NA; V: TRBV6-6; J: TRBJ2-1; D: NA; CDR3: CASSYSDRFYNEQFF; DNA: TGTGCCAGCAGTTACTCAGATAGATTCTACAATGAGCAGTTCTTC
size: once; V: TRBV7-2; J: TRBJ1-5; D: NA; CDR3: CASSLVLAGNQPQHF; DNA: TGTGCCAGCAGCTTAGTTTTGGCCGGCAATCAGCCCCAGCATTTT
size: NA; V: TRBV9; J: TRBJ2-3; D: NA; CDR3: CASSSPGGAIETQYF; DNA: TGTGCCAGCAGCTCTCCAGGCGGGGCCATTGAGACGCAGTATTTT
size: NA; V: TRBV18; J: TRBJ2-7; D: NA; CDR3: CASSPPGGSYEQYF; DNA: TGTGCCAGCTCACCACCAGGGGGTTCCTACGAGCAGTACTTC
size: NA; V: TRBV9; J: TRBJ2-2; D: NA; CDR3: CASSRLGDTGELFF; DNA: TGTGCCAGCAGTAGACTAGGGGACACCGGGGAGCTGTTTTTT
size: NA; V: TRBV6-5; J: TRBJ1-6; D: TRBD1; CDR3: CASSYSDRGPLHF; DNA: TGTGCCAGCAGTTACTCGGACAGGGGCCCCCTCCACTTT
size: NA; V: TRBV27; J: TRBJ1-4; D: TRBD1; CDR3: CASARTGAGEKLFF; DNA: TGTGCCAGCGCCCGGACAGGGGCAGGGGAAAAACTGTTTTTT
size: NA; V: TRBV5-1; J: TRBJ2-7; D: TRBD2; CDR3: CASSLELAAPSYEQYF; DNA: TGCGCCAGCAGCTTGGAACTAGCGGCGCCTTCCTACGAGCAGTACTTC
size: once; V: TRBV6-5; J: TRBJ1-5; D: NA; CDR3: CASSYSIGANQPQHF; DNA: TGTGCCAGCAGTTACTCCATAGGGGCGAATCAGCCCCAGCATTTT
size: NA; V: TRBV7-9; J: TRBJ2-1; D: NA; CDR3: CASSYPAGIYNEQFF; DNA: TGTGCCAGCAGCTACCCCGCCGGGATCTACAATGAGCAGTTCTTC
size: NA; V: TRBV4-1; J: TRBJ1-1; D: NA; CDR3: CASSQVGWQAIRDTEAFF; DNA: TGCGCCAGCAGCCAAGTTGGTTGGCAGGCGATCAGAGACACTGAAGCTTTCTTT
size: NA; V: TRBV5-4; J: TRBJ2-7; D: TRBD1; CDR3: CASRSGTGGEQYF; DNA: TGTGCCAGCAGATCCGGGACAGGGGGCGAGCAGTACTTC
size: NA; V: TRBV5-1; J: TRBJ2-5; D: TRBD1; CDR3: CASSRMWTGGMVETQYF; DNA: TGCGCCAGCAGCCGTATGTGGACAGGGGGTATGGTGGAGACCCAGTACTTC
size: once; V: TRBV3-1/TRBV3-2; J: TRBJ2-7; D: NA; CDR3: CASRHKAFGGRRFRYEQYF; DNA: TGTGCCAGCAGACACAAGGCCTTCGGGGGGCGCCGTTTCCGTTACGAGCAGTACTTC
size: NA; V: TRBV30; J: TRBJ1-3; D: NA; CDR3: CAATGGNTIYF; DNA: TGTGCCGCGACGGGGGGAAACACCATATATTTT